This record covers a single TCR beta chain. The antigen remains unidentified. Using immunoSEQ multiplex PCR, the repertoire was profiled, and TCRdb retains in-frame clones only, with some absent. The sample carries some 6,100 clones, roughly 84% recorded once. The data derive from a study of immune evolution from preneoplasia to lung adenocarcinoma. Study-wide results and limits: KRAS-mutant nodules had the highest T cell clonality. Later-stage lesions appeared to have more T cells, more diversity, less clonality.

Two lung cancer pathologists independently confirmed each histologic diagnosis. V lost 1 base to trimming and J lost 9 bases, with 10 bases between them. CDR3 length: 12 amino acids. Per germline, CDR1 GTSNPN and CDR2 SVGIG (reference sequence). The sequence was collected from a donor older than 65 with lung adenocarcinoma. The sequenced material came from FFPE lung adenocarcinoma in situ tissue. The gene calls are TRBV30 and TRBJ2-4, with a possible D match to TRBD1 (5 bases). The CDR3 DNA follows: TGTGCCTGGAGTGGGCAGGGTGGCATTCAGTACTTC. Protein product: CAWSGQGGIQYF.